The 11 T cell receptor beta chains presented below share a single source sample, sequenced in a study of T cell responses to AZD1222 COVID-19 vaccine. Clones were read by immunoSEQ multiplex PCR, and TCRdb kept only the in-frame ones, dropping some. This table lists about 140,000 clones. Sample: peripheral blood. Receptor source: an adult in good health.

The rearrangement joins TRBV30 to TRBJ1-2, with a weak D call TRBD1 (5 bases). The germline V gene has CDR1 GTSNPN and CDR2 SVGIG (reference sequence). The CDR3 totals 12 residues. V was clipped by 0 bases and J by 8 bases, with 10 bases between them. This chain's CDR3 is CAWSVGDQGYTF. The CDR3 DNA follows: TGTGCCTGGAGTGTCGGGGACCAGGGCTACACCTTC.

As for this clone: Within the sample, other DNA sequences also encode this same CDR3. This chain links TRBV12-3 or TRBV12-4 with TRBJ1-1; D remains ambiguous. V lost 0 bases, J lost 7 bases, and 6 bases lay in between. The CDR3 runs 12 residues. This CDR3 is CASSLARSEAFF. The CDR3 bases are TGTGCCAGCAGTTTAGCGCGCAGTGAAGCTTTCTTT.

The chain carries TRBV19 and TRBJ2-7; possibly TRBD1 or TRBD2 for D (5 bases each). Germline V gene lookup returns CDR1 LNHDA and CDR2 SQIVND (reference sequence). This CDR3 spans 14 amino acids. The ends were cut back, 3 bases at V and 3 bases at J, with 12 bases in the middle. The CDR3 region is CASSMQGDYYEQYF. CDR3 DNA: TGTGCCAGTAGTATGCAGGGCGACTACTACGAGCAGTACTTC.

The J gene is TRBJ2-7, the V gene TRBV11-3; TRBD1 matches at 11 bases. V trimming: 5 bases; J trimming: 2 bases; junction bases outside the gene matches: 2. The germline CDR1 and CDR2 sequences are SGHNT and YENEEA. CDR3 length equals 14 residues. The chain's CDR3 is CASSAGQGAYEQYF. The DNA for the CDR3 is TGTGCCAGCAGCGCGGGACAGGGGGCCTACGAGCAGTACTTC.

J is TRBJ2-7 and V is TRBV7-9, with D maybe TRBD1 (5 bases). This CDR3 spans 14 amino acids. Germline CDR1 reads SEHNR; CDR2 reads FQNEAQ (reference sequence). V was pared by 0 bases and J by 5 bases, with 11 bases between. In nucleotides, the CDR3 is TGTGCCAGCAGCTTAGCTCAGGGAAGGAACGAGCAGTACTTC. Amino acid sequence: CASSLAQGRNEQYF.

V is TRBV5-6 and J is TRBJ1-4; TRBD1 matches at 8 bases. The CDR3 is 16 amino acids. V shed 0 bases and J 8 bases; nucleotides not matched to a gene: 9. Germline lookup yields CDR1 SGHDT and CDR2 YYEEEE. CDR3 sequence: CASSLANQGAAEKLFF. The CDR3, as DNA: TGTGCCAGCAGCTTGGCCAACCAGGGGGCAGCCGAAAAACTGTTTTTT.

The V and J genes are TRBV13 and TRBJ1-6; TRBD1 aligns across 8 bases. The trim removed 5 bases at V and 9 bases at J, leaving 3 bases unmatched. The germline V gene has CDR1 PRHDT and CDR2 FYEKMQ (reference sequence). This CDR3 is built from 13 residues. Here the CDR3 DNA reads TGTGCCAGCAGCCTGGACAGGGCTTCACCCCTCCACTTT. This translates into CASSLDRASPLHF. The entire variable domain, with the rest obtained from reference TRBV13 and TRBJ1-6, is as follows: AAGVIQSPRHLIKEKRETATLKCYPIPRHDTVYWYQQGPGQDPQFLISFYEKMQSDKGSIPDRFSAQQFSDYHSELNMSSLELGDSALYFCASSLDRASPLHFGNGTRLTVT.

The rearrangement uses TRBV27 and TRBJ1-2; 7 nucleotides match TRBD1. The CDR3 runs to 15 residues. Germline V gene data show CDR1 as MNHEY and CDR2 as SMNVEV (reference sequence). J gave up 5 bases and V 6 bases, and 12 bases lay outside the gene matches. The DNA for the CDR3 is TGTGCCAGCAGCCCCCTCCCGACAGGGCGGTATGGCTACACCTTC. This encodes CASSPLPTGRYGYTF.

DNA for the CDR3: TGTGCCAGCAGCCGCCGGCCGGTTGGCGGGGGGCCCCCTAGCACAGATACGCAGTATTTT. It translates to CASSRRPVGGGPPSTDTQYF. This chain uses TRBV5-5 with TRBJ2-3, with TRBD2 matching 8 bases. Germline CDR1 is SGHKS and CDR2 is YYEKEE (reference sequence). The V and J ends lost 4 bases and 0 bases, in that order; junction bases with no gene match: 19. The CDR3 is 20 amino acids.

The V call is TRBV7-2, the J call TRBJ1-6, with a possible D match to TRBD1 (5 bases). The V and J ends lost 5 bases and 0 bases respectively, with 11 bases between them. The CDR3 is made up of 16 amino acids. The germline V gene encodes CDR1 SGHTA and CDR2 FQGNSA. The CDR3 loop reads CASSPRQSSYNSPLHF. As DNA, the CDR3 is TGTGCCAGCAGCCCGCGACAGAGCTCCTATAATTCACCCCTCCACTTT.

The CDR3 region has the DNA TGTGCCAGCAGTTTACTGGGGAAGCGCTACACCTTC. Encoded protein: CASSLLGKRYTF. The gene calls are TRBV28 and TRBJ1-2; D is unclear. Trimming pared 2 bases from V and 9 bases from J, leaving 10 bases between. Germline assignment: CDR1 MDHEN and CDR2 SYDVKM. This CDR3 has 12 residues.